This T cell receptor beta chain was retrieved from a study of blood T cell repertoires in COVID-19 (dated by TCRdb to 2020 to 2021). With respect to the entire study: The collaborator samples originated in the United States, Italy and Spain and spanned the acute and convalescent phases of COVID-19. A freely available public database, intended as a resource for researchers studying the immune response to SARS-CoV-2, is where the repertoires were released. The samples were drawn from the first 160 participants of the ongoing ImmuneRACE study and from some 1,300 subjects provided by 6 global collaborators. The material from the prospective study consisted of cDNA or gDNA derived from T cells, B-cell-depleted T cells, or PBMCs. Sample metadata almost always included a de-identified subject ID, COVID-19 status, age in years and sex. Where HLA class I and class II types were available, the types were taken from metadata supplied by the sample provider, not from assay-based typing. Deeply sampled blood TCRbeta repertoires from subjects exposed to, actively infected with, or recovered from COVID-19 were included in the dataset.

Trimming takes 3 bases off V and 5 bases off J; junction bases not matched to a gene: 9. The CDR3 numbers 17 residues from cysteine through phenylalanine. Only the CDR3 portion is preserved as DNA: 51 bases, with reading frame beginning at the first base. CDR1 is given as SGHAT and CDR2 as FQNNGV, both from the germline V gene. TCRbeta CDR3 regions were amplified from genomic DNA by means of the immunoSEQ Assay, a bias-controlled multiplex PCR. From the authors' description of their analysis: The number of nucleated cells in each sample was estimated by amplification of reference gene primers within the assay. To quantify the absolute abundance of each unique TCRbeta CDR3 rearrangement, sequence reads were collapsed and filtered. Productive Simpson clonality was computed per sample as the square root of Simpson's diversity index over productive rearrangements. TCRdb re-hosts the immuneACCESS table, in-frame sequences only. Its copies lack some clones; in the studies checked, an unresolved V gene accounts for under half of them, and the cause for the rest is not known. V and J calls and clone size are those listed in that table; D and trimming were worked out from the DNA. This sample gives approximately 120,000 clones in total; roughly 85% of them show up just once. More than 20% of the sample comes from the top ten.

Each collaborating institution followed its own protocols to collect whole blood in K2EDTA tubes. Collaborator samples were shipped for TCRbeta analysis as frozen whole blood, isolated PBMCs, or DNA extracted from either sample type. Comment on this clone: What this receptor recognizes is not known. Qualities for individual bases were not recorded, and no much larger clone is one base off.

Broad study findings and their caveats: Clinical and demographic metadata were provided uncurated, with the amount varying by source and participant.

The source material was peripheral blood. The chain links TRBV11-2 with TRBJ2-5; 13 central nucleotides agree with TRBD2. The TCR was taken from an elderly woman with acute or convalescent COVID-19. The DNA sequence follows: TGTGCCAGCAGCTTGGGTACTAGCGGGGGGGCCGGGGAGACCCAGTACTTC. Translated, it gives CASSLGTSGGAGETQYF.